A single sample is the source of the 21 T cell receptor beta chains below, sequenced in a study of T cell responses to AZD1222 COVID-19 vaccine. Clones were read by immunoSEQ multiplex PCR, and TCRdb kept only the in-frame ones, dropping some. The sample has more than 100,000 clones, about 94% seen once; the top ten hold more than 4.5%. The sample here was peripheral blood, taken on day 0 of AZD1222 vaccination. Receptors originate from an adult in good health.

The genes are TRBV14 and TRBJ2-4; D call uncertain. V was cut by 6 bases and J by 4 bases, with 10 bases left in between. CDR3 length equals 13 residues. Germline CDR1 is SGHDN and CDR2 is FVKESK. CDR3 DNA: TGTGCCAGCAGGAACACCTTAAAAAACATTCAGTACTTC. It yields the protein CASRNTLKNIQYF.

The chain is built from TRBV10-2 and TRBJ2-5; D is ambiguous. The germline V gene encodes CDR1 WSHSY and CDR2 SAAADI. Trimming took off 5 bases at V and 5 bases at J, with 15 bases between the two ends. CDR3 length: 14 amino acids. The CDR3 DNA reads TGCGCCAGCAGTCCGGGTCCTTTTCGGGAGACCCAGTACTTC. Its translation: CASSPGPFRETQYF.

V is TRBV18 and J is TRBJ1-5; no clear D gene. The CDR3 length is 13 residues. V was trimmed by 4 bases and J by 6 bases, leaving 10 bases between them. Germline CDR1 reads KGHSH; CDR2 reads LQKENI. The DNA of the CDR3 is TGTGCCAGCTCACTGGCAAAAACTCAGCCCCAGCATTTT. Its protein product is CASSLAKTQPQHF.

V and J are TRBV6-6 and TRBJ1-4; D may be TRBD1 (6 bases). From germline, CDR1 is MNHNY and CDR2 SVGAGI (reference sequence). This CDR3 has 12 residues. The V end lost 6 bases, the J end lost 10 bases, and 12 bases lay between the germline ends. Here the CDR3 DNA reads TGTGCCAGCAGCGGGGAAGGGGGAAAACTGTTTTTT. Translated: CASSGEGGKLFF.

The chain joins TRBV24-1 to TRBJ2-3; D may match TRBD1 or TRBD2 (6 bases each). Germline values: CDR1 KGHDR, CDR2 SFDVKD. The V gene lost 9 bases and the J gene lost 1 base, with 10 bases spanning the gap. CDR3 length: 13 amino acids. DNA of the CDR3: TGTGCCACCCGGAGGGGGGGCACAGATACGCAGTATTTT. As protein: CATRRGGTDTQYF.

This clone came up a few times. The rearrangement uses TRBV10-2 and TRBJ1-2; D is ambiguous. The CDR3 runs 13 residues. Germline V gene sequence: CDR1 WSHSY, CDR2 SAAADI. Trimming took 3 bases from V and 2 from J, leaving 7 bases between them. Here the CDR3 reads CASSETPNYGYTF. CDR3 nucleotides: TGCGCCAGCAGTGAAACCCCGAACTATGGCTACACCTTC.

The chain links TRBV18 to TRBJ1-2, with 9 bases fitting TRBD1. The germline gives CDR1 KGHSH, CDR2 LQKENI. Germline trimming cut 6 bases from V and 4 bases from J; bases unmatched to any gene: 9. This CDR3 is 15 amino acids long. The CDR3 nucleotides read TGTGCCAGCTCCGGTGAGGGACAGGGATCCTATGGCTACACCTTC. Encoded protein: CASSGEGQGSYGYTF.

CDR3: CASTRGMTNEKLFF. The DNA of the CDR3 is TGTGCCAGTACTCGCGGTATGACTAATGAAAAACTGTTTTTT. This chain links TRBV19 with TRBJ1-4, with D unclear. The CDR3 totals 14 residues. V gave up 7 bases and J gave up 2 bases, with 11 bases separating them. The V gene's germline CDR1 is LNHDA and CDR2 SQIVND (reference sequence).

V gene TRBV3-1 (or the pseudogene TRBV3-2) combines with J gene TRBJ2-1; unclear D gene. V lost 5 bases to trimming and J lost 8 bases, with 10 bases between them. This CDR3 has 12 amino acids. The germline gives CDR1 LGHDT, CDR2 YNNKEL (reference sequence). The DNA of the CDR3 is TGTGCCAGCAGCAATCTCCTAGATGAGCAGTTCTTC. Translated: CASSNLLDEQFF.

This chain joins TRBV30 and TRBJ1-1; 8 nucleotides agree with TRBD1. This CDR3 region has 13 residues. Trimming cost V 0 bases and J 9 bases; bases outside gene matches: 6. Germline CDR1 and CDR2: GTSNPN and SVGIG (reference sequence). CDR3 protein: CAWSVRDRTQAFF. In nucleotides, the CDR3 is TGTGCCTGGAGTGTAAGGGACAGGACCCAAGCTTTCTTT.

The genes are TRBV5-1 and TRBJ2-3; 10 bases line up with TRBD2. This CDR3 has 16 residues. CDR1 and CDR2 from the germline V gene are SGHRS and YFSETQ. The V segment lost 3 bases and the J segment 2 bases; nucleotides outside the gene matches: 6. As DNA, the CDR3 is TGCGCCAGCAGCTCCAGGACTAGCGGAAACACAGATACGCAGTATTTT. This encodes CASSSRTSGNTDTQYF.

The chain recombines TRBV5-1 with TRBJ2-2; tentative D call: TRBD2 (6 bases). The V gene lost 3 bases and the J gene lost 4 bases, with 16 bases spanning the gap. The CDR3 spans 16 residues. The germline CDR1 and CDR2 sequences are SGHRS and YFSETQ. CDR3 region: CASSSEGGTGTGELFF. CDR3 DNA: TGCGCCAGCAGCTCCGAGGGAGGTACAGGCACCGGGGAGCTGTTTTTT.

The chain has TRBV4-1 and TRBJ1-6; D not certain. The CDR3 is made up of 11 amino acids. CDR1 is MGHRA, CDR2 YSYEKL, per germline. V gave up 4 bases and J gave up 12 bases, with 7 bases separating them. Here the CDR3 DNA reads TGCGCCAGCAGCCCCCACTTACCCCTCCACTTT. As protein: CASSPHLPLHF.

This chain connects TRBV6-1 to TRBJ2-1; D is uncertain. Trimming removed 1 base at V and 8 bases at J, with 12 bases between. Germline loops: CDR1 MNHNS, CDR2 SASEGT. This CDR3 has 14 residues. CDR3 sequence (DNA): TGTGCCAGCAGTGAAGTGTTCGGGTTCGATGAGCAGTTCTTC. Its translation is CASSEVFGFDEQFF.

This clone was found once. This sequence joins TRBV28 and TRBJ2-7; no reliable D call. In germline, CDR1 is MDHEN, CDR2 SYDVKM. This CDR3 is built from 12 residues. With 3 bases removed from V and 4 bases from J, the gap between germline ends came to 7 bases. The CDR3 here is CASSFSRYEQYF. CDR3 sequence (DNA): TGTGCCAGCAGTTTTTCACGATACGAGCAGTACTTC.

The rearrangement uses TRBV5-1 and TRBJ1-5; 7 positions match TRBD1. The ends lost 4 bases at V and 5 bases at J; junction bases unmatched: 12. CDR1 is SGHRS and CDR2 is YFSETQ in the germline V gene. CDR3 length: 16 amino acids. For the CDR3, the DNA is TGCGCCAGCAGCCCAGCCCCGGGACAGAATTATCAGCCCCAGCATTTT. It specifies CASSPAPGQNYQPQHF.

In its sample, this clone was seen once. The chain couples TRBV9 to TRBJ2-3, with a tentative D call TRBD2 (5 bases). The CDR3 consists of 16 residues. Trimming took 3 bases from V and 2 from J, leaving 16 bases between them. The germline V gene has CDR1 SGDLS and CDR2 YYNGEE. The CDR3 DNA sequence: TGTGCCAGCAGCGGAGGGTTTCGGGGAGACACAGATACGCAGTATTTT. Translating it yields CASSGGFRGDTDTQYF.

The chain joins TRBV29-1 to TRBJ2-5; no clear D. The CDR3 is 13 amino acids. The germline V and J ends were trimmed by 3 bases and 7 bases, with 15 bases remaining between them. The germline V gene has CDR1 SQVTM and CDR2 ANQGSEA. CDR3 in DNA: TGCAGCGTTGAGGCTGAGAAGATAGGGACCCAGTACTTC. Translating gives CSVEAEKIGTQYF.

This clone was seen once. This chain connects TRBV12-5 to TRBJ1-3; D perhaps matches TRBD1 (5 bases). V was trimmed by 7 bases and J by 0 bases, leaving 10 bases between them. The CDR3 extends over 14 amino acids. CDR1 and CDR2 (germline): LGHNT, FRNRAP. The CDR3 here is CASVGGASGNTIYF. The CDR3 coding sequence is TGTGCTAGTGTGGGGGGAGCCTCTGGAAACACCATATATTTT.

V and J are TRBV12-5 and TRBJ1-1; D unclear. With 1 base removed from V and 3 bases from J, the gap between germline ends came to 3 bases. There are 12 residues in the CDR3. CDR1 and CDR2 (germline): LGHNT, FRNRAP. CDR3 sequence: CASGLGDTEAFF. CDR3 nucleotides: TGTGCTAGTGGTTTGGGGGACACTGAAGCTTTCTTT.

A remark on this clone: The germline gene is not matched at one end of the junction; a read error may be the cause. In DNA, the CDR3 is TGTGCCAGCAGCTTAGCGAAAGCGGGAGGGGGGAAAAGCTTC. Translating gives CASSLAKAGGGKSF. The chain links TRBV7-2 to TRBJ2-4; TRBD2 matches 10 bases. The germline CDR1 and CDR2 sequences are SGHTA and FQGNSA. The CDR3 sequence is 14 residues long.